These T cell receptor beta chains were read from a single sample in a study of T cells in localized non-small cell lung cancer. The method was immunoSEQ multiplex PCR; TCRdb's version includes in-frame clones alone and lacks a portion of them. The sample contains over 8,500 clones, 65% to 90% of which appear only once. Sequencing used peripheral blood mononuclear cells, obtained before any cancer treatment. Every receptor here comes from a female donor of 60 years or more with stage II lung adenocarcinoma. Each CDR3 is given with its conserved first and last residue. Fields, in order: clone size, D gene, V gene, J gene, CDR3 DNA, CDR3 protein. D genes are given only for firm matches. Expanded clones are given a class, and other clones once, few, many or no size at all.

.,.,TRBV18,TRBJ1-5,TGTGCCAGCTCACCCCCGTTGCAGAATAGCAATCAGCCCCAGCATTTT,CASSPPLQNSNQPQHF
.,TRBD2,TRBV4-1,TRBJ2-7,TGTGCCAGCAGCCAAACGGACTCTAGCGGGACCTACGAGCAGTACTTC,CASSQTDSSGTYEQYF
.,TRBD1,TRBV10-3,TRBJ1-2,TGTGCCATCAGTGGACAGGGGGCGAACTATGGCTACACCTTC,CAISGQGANYGYTF
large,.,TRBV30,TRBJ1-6,TGTGCCTGGAACGGGGGAGCTCCCTATAATTCACCCCTCCACTTT,CAWNGGAPYNSPLHF
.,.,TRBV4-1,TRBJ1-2,TGCGCCAGCAGCCAAGGGCGGGCCTACAGCCGACAACCCTATGGCTACACCTTC,CASSQGRAYSRQPYGYTF
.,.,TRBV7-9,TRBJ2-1,TGTGCCAGCAGTTATGTACAGGAGCAGTTCTTC,CASSYVQEQFF
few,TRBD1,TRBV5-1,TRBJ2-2,TGCGCCAGCAGCCTTATGACAGGGGGCACCGGGGAGCTGTTTTTT,CASSLMTGGTGELFF
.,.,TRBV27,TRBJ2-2,TGTGCCAGCAGTTTATCGGTAGACAGATACACCGGGGAGCTGTTTTTT,CASSLSVDRYTGELFF
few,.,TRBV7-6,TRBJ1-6,TGTGCCAGCGGGGGGACACACGAGTCACCCCTCCACTTT,CASGGTHESPLHF
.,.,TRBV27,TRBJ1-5,TGTGCCAGCAGTCTCGGGAGCGATAGCAATCAGCCCCAGCATTTT,CASSLGSDSNQPQHF
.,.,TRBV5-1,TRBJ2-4,TGCGCCAGCAGCTTGCAAGGGGAGGACATTCAGTACTTC,CASSLQGEDIQYF
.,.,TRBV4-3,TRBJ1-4,TGCGCCAGCAGCCAAGAGGTCGGGGCGATCGGTGAAAAACTGTTTTTT,CASSQEVGAIGEKLFF
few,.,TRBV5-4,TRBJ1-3,TGTGCCAGCAGCTTGGAAGGGTTTGGAAACACCATATATTTT,CASSLEGFGNTIYF
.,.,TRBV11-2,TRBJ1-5,TGTGCCAGCAGCCATGGGGTCGGAGGGTTGCCCCAGCATTTT,CASSHGVGGLPQHF
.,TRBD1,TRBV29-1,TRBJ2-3,TGCAGCGCAATGACAGGGGAGAGCACAGATACGCAGTATTTT,CSAMTGESTDTQYF
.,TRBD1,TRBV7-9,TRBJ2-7,TGTGCCAGCAGCTCAAGAGGACAGGGTTTTGACGAGCAGTACTTC,CASSSRGQGFDEQYF
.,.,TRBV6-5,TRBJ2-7,TGTGCCAGCAGTTCCCCTGGCTCTGGGGCCTACGAGCAGTACTTC,CASSSPGSGAYEQYF
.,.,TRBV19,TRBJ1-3,TGTGCCAGTAACCCTGGCGGGAGGATCTCTGGAAACACCATATATTTT,CASNPGGRISGNTIYF
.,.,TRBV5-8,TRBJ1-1,TGTGCCAGCAGCTTGTACAGGGCGAACACTGAAGCTTTCTTT,CASSLYRANTEAFF
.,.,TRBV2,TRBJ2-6,TGTGCCATCATTGAACAGAGCTCTGGGGCCAACGTCCTGACTTTC,CAIIEQSSGANVLTF
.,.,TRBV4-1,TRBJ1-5,TGCGCCAGCAGCCGGGGGGCCTCCCCGGATCAGCCCCAGCATTTT,CASSRGASPDQPQHF
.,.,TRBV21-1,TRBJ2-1,TGTGCCAGCAGCAATGAGCAGTTCTTC,CASSNEQFF
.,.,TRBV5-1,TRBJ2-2,TGCGCCAGCAGCTACACTACCGGGACCGGGGAGCTGTTTTTT,CASSYTTGTGELFF
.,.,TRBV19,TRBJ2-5,TGTGCCAGTAGTATTGTCCCTTATGGAGAGACCCAGTACTTC,CASSIVPYGETQYF
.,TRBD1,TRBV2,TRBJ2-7,TGTGCCAGCAGTGGACAGGGCGTCGAGCAGTACTTC,CASSGQGVEQYF
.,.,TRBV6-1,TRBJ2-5,TGTGCCAGCAGTGGCATGGACCCGCACCTGGAGACCCAGTACTTC,CASSGMDPHLETQYF
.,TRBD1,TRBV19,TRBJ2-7,TGTGCCAGTAGCCCGGGACAGGGCTGGGGCGAGCAGTACTTC,CASSPGQGWGEQYF
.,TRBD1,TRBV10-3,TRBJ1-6,TGTGCCACCGGTAGACAGGGGTCCTCACCCCTCCACTTT,CATGRQGSSPLHF
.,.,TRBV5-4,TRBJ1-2,TGTGCCAGCAGCTTGGTCGGCAGGAACTATGGCTACACCTTC,CASSLVGRNYGYTF
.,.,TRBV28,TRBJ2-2,TGTGCCAGCAGTTCTGATTATGGGGGGGAGCTGTTTTTT,CASSSDYGGELFF
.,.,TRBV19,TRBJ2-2,TGTGCCCCAAGGGGGGGGCACCCATTCGGGGAGCTGTTTTTT,CAPRGGHPFGELFF
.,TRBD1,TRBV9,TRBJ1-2,TGTGCCAGCAGCTTAGGACAGGACTATGGCTACACCTTC,CASSLGQDYGYTF
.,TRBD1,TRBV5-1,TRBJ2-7,TGCGCCAGCAGGGGATCGGGACAGGGATTGTACGAGCAGTACTTC,CASRGSGQGLYEQYF
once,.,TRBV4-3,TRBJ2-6,TGCGCCAGCAGCAACGGGGGTTCGGGGGCCAACGTCCTGACTTTC,CASSNGGSGANVLTF
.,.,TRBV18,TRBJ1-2,TGTGCCAGCTCACCATCCCAGGGGTACAACTATGGCTACACCTTC,CASSPSQGYNYGYTF
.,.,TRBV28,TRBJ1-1,TGTGCCAGCAGCCCAATCCCCGAGAACACTGAAGCTTTCTTT,CASSPIPENTEAFF
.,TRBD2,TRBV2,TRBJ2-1,TGTGCCAGCAGCGTTCTAGCGGGGGGTTTCAATGAGCAGTTCTTC,CASSVLAGGFNEQFF
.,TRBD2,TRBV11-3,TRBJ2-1,TGTGCCAGCGGGACTAGCGGGAACAGGGATGAGCAGTTCTTC,CASGTSGNRDEQFF
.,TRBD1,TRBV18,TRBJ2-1,TGTGCCAGCTCACCTTCGACAGGGTCCACCTACAATGAGCAGTTCTTC,CASSPSTGSTYNEQFF
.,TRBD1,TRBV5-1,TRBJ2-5,TGCGCCAGCAGCTCCGGGACAGACATCCGGGAGACCCAGTACTTC,CASSSGTDIRETQYF
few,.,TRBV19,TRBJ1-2,TGTGCCAGTAGTTTCGGACACCTTGCTGGCTACACCTTC,CASSFGHLAGYTF
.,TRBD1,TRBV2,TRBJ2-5,TGTGCCAGCAGCCCTTGGACAGGGTCGGGAGAGACCCAGTACTTC,CASSPWTGSGETQYF
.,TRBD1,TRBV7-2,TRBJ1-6,TGTGCCAGCAGCTTAGACAGGGGATCTTATTCACCCCTCCACTTT,CASSLDRGSYSPLHF
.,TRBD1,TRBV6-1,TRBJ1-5,TGTGCCAGCAGCTTCACAGGGGAAAGAGATCAGCCCCAGCATTTT,CASSFTGERDQPQHF
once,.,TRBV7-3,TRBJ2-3,TGTGCCAGCAGCTCCGGGGCCACAGATACGCAGTATTTT,CASSSGATDTQYF
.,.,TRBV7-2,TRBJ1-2,TGTGCCAGCAGCTTACGTTTTTGGGACCAGAGCCTTGCAGGGACCTTC,CASSLRFWDQSLAGTF
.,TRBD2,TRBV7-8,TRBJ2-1,TGTGCCAGCAGCGAAAAGCGGGGGAGCTCCTACAATGAGCAGTTCTTC,CASSEKRGSSYNEQFF
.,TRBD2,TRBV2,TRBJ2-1,TGTGCCAAAGGGGGAGCTAGCGGGAGAAGAAATGAGCAGTTCTTC,CAKGGASGRRNEQFF
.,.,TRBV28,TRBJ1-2,TGTGCCAGCAGTTTCGGAGGATATAACTATGGCTACACCTTC,CASSFGGYNYGYTF
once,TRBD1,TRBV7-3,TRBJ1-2,TGTGCCAGCGGAAGGACAGGGGGTTCCGATGGCTACACCTTC,CASGRTGGSDGYTF
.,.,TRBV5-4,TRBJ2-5,TGTGCCAGCAGCTTACCCGGGACTGGCGGTGGAAAGGTGACCCAGTACTTC,CASSLPGTGGGKVTQYF
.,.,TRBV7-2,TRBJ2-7,TGTGCCAGCAGCTTACTGAGGGGCTACGAGCAGTACTTC,CASSLLRGYEQYF
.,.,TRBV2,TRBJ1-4,TGTGCCAGCACCCGCAGGGTAGATGAAAAACTGTTTTTT,CASTRRVDEKLFF
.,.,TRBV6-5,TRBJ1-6,TGTGCCAGCAGTTCGGACAGATATAATTCACCCCTCCACTTT,CASSSDRYNSPLHF
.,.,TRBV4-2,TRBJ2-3,TGTGCCAGCAGCCAAGGGTCTTCTAGCCAGCCAGATACGCAGTATTTT,CASSQGSSSQPDTQYF
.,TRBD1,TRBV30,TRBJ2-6,TGTGCCTGGGAAAAATTGTGGGACAGGGGGCTCCGGGGGGGGGCCAACGTCCTGACTTTC,CAWEKLWDRGLRGGANVLTF
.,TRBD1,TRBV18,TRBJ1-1,TGTGCCAGCTCCCTAGACAGGGAGGCTGAAGCTTTCTTT,CASSLDREAEAFF
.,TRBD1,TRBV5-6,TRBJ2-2,TGTGCCAGCAGCTTCGGACAGGGAAGGTCGGCCAGGTGGACCGGGGAGCTGTTTTTT,CASSFGQGRSARWTGELFF
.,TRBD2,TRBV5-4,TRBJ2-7,TGTGCCAGCAGCTTGAGCGGGAGCTCCTACGAGCAGTACTTC,CASSLSGSSYEQYF
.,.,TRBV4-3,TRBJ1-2,TGCGCCAGCAGCCAAGATACGGGAAAGTACTATGGCTACACCTTC,CASSQDTGKYYGYTF